This T cell receptor (beta chain) was observed in a study of T-cell reconstitution after alpha-beta-depleted transplantation in children. The TCRbeta library incorporated unique molecular identifiers. TCRdb reanalysed the PCR reads using MiXCR and keeps one entry per CDR3 protein. Of approximately 520,000 distinct CDR3 sequences listed, approximately 32% are singletons. The CDR3 runs to 13 residues. V was cut by 2 bases and J by 5 bases, with 6 bases left in between. This receptor was taken from a human donor who donated a stem cell graft to a child with aplastic anemia. The chain recombines TRBV12-3 or TRBV12-4 with TRBJ2-2; D gene uncertain. The sequencing used PBMCs from the stem cell graft donor, collected from the stem cell graft. In DNA, the CDR3 is TGTGCCAGCAGTTTATCATATACCGGGGAGCTGTTTTTT. Protein product: CASSLSYTGELFF.